The 11 T cell receptor beta chains given below trace back to one sample, sequenced in a study of T-cell memory formation after mild COVID-19. MiXCR was run by TCRdb on the 5' RACE reads, yielding one entry per CDR3 protein. Here the sample spans around 320,000 distinct CDR3 sequences, 13% to 15% being singletons. What was sequenced was PBMCs or a T cell subset sorted from them (not recorded which). These receptors came from a man aged 18 to 29 who had mild COVID-19 (a few samples of this study predate the infection). Cell type and time point are not known.

This rearrangement joins TRBV4-3 to TRBJ2-2; 10 nucleotides align to TRBD1. Unmatched junction bases numbered 6, after V lost 3 bases and J lost 5 bases. From germline, CDR1 is LGHNA and CDR2 YSLEER. CDR3 length: 16 residues. The CDR3 reads CASSQGQGLRTGELFF. In DNA form, the CDR3 reads TGCGCCAGCAGCCAGGGACAGGGGTTGAGGACCGGGGAGCTGTTTTTT.

The chain has TRBV6-1 and TRBJ2-3; D remains ambiguous. V lost 2 bases to trimming and J lost 1 base, with 10 bases between them. Germline V gene sequence: CDR1 MNHNS, CDR2 SASEGT. The CDR3 has 15 amino acids. CDR3 residues: CASSENDYGTDTQYF. The CDR3 coding sequence is TGTGCCAGCAGTGAAAACGATTACGGCACAGATACGCAGTATTTT.

This clonotype showed up just a few times. The V call is TRBV18, the J call TRBJ2-3; TRBD2 might be the D (6 bases). The CDR3 covers 15 residues. Trimming removed 2 bases at V and 2 bases at J, with 11 bases between. In germline, CDR1 is KGHSH, CDR2 LQKENI. The CDR3 here is CASSPLGTHTDTQYF. The CDR3 coding sequence is TGTGCCAGCTCACCATTGGGGACTCACACAGATACGCAGTATTTT.

This sequence joins TRBV5-1 and TRBJ1-1; TRBD1 might be the D (5 bases). V lost 1 base to trimming and J lost 3 bases, with 16 bases between them. From germline, CDR1 is SGHRS and CDR2 YFSETQ. The CDR3 runs 16 residues. DNA of the CDR3: TGCGCCAGCAGCTTGTTGGGACCCTTAGGAGACACTGAAGCTTTCTTT. Residues: CASSLLGPLGDTEAFF.

This clonotype appeared many times. CDR3 sequence (DNA): TGCAGTAGCGAGCGGGGAAGTCAGTACTTC. This gives the protein CSSERGSQYF. V and J are TRBV20-1 and TRBJ2-4, with TRBD2 matching 7 bases. The V gene end was trimmed by 8 bases and the J gene end by 12 bases; junction bases not matched to a gene: 7. Germline CDR1 DFQATT, CDR2 SNEGSKA (reference sequence). The CDR3 extends over 10 amino acids.

This clonotype occurred many times. The rearrangement uses TRBV18 and TRBJ2-1, with D unclear. V lost 1 base and J lost 5, with 6 bases in between. Germline V gives CDR1 KGHSH, CDR2 LQKENI. CDR3 size: 13 residues. The CDR3 region has the DNA TGTGCCAGCTCACCACAACAAGACAATGAGCAGTTCTTC. Translation: CASSPQQDNEQFF.

This clonotype has a handful of counts. The chain combines TRBV5-1 with TRBJ2-5; either TRBD1 or TRBD2 may fit D (6 bases each). The V end was cut by 4 bases, the J end by 1 base, with 17 bases between. Germline values: CDR1 SGHRS, CDR2 YFSETQ. The CDR3 has 16 residues. CDR3 region: CASSPDGGGGQETQYF. The CDR3 DNA reads as TGCGCCAGCAGCCCGGACGGCGGAGGGGGCCAAGAGACCCAGTACTTC.

Only a few counts were recorded for this clonotype. The gene calls are TRBV4-1 and TRBJ2-5, with D hard to call. Germline loops: CDR1 MGHRA, CDR2 YSYEKL. CDR3 length: 12 residues. Trimming pared 0 bases from V and 5 bases from J, leaving 4 bases between. The CDR3 region has the DNA TGCGCCAGCAGCCAAGAAAGGGAGACCCAGTACTTC. As protein: CASSQERETQYF.

The chain uses TRBV4-3 and TRBJ2-5; TRBD1 matches 11 bases. The J segment lost 3 bases and the V segment lost 7 bases, leaving 7 bases of the junction unmatched. Per germline, CDR1 LGHNA and CDR2 YSLEER. The CDR3 contains 15 residues. CDR3 sequence (DNA): TGCGCCAGCATAGGCCGGGACAGGGGGAAAGAGACCCAGTACTTC. It codes for CASIGRDRGKETQYF.

This clonotype was counted between two and nine times. This chain joins TRBV7-2 and TRBJ2-5; maybe TRBD1 (8 bases). Germline assignment: CDR1 SGHTA and CDR2 FQGNSA. V was clipped by 7 bases and J by 6 bases, with 18 bases between them. The CDR3 is 14 residues long. The CDR3 reads CASNLNRGGQTQYF. The DNA of the CDR3 is TGTGCCAGCAACCTAAACAGGGGGGGTCAGACCCAGTACTTC.

The chain is built from TRBV29-1 and TRBJ2-3; TRBD2 matches at 11 bases. The CDR3 is 18 residues long. J gave up 5 bases and V 3 bases, and 16 bases lay outside the gene matches. Germline CDR1 is SQVTM and CDR2 is ANQGSEA. In DNA form, the CDR3 reads TGCAGCGTTGATGGGACTAGCGGCGGACAATCATCGGGAGATACGCAGTATTTT. Amino acid sequence: CSVDGTSGGQSSGDTQYF.